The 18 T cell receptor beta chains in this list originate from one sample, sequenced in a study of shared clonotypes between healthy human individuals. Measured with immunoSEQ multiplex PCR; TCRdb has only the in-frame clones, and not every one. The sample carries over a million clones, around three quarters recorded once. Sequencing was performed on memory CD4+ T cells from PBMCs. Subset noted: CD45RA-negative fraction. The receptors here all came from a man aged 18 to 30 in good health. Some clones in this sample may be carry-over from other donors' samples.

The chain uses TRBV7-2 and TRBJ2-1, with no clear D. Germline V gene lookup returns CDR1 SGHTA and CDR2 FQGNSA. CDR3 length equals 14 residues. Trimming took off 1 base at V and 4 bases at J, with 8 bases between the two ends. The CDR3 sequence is CASSLEPLYNEQFF. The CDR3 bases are TGTGCCAGCAGCTTAGAACCATTGTACAATGAGCAGTTCTTC. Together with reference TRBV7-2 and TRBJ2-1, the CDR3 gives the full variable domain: GAGVSQSPSNKVTEKGKDVELRCDPISGHTALYWYRQSLGQGLEFLIYFQGNSAPDKSGLPSDRFSAERTGGSVSTLTIQRTQQEDSAVYLCASSLEPLYNEQFFGPGTRLTVL.

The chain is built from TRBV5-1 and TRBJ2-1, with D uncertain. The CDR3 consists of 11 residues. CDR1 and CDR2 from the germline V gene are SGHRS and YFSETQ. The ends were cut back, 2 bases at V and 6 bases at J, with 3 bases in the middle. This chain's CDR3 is CASSFTNEQFF. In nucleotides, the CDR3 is TGCGCCAGCAGCTTCACCAATGAGCAGTTCTTC.

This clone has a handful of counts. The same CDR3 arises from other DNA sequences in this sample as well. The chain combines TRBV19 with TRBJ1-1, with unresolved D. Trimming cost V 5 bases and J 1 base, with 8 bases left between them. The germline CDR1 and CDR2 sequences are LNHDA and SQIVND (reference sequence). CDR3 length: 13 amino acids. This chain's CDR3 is CASSVRENTEAFF. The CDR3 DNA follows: TGTGCCAGTAGTGTCCGGGAGAACACTGAAGCTTTCTTT.

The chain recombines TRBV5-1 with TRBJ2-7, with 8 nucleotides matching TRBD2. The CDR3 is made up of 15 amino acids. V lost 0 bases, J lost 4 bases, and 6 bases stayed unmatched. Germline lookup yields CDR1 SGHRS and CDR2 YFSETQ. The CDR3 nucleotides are TGCGCCAGCAGCTTGGCCGGGACTAGGGTTTACGAGCAGTACTTC. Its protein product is CASSLAGTRVYEQYF. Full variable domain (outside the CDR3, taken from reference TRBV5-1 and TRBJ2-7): KAGVTQTPRYLIKTRGQQVTLSCSPISGHRSVSWYQQTPGQGLQFLFEYFSETQRNKGNFPGRFSGRQFSNSRSEMNVSTLELGDSALYLCASSLAGTRVYEQYFGPGTRLTVT.

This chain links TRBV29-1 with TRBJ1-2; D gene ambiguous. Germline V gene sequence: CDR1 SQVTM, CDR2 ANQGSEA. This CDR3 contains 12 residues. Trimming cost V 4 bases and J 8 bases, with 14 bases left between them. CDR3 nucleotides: TGCAGCGTTGTCCCAGGCTCCGGAGGCTACACCTTC. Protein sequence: CSVVPGSGGYTF. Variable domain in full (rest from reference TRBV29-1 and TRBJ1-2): SAVISQKPSRDICQRGTSLTIQCQVDSQVTMMFWYRQQPGQSLTLIATANQGSEATYESGFVIDKFPISRPNLTFSTLTVSNMSPEDSSIYLCSVVPGSGGYTFGSGTRLTVV.

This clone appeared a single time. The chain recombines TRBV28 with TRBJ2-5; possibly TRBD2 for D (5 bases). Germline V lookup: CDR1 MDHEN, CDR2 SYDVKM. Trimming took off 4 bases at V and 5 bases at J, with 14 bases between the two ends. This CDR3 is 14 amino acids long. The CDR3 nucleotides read TGTGCCAGCAGTTCCCAGAGGGTTCAGGAGACCCAGTACTTC. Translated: CASSSQRVQETQYF.

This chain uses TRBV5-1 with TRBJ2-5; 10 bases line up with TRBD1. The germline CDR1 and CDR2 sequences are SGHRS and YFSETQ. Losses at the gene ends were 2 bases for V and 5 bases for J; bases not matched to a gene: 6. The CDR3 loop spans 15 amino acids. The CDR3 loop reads CASSFQTGGRETQYF. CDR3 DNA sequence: TGCGCCAGCAGCTTTCAGACAGGGGGCCGGGAGACCCAGTACTTC.

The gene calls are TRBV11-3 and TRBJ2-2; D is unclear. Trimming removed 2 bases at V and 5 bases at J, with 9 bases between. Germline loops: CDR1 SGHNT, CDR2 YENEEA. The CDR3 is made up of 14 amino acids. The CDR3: CASSLPSGTGELFF. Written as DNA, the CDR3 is TGTGCCAGCAGCTTACCAAGTGGGACCGGGGAGCTGTTTTTT.

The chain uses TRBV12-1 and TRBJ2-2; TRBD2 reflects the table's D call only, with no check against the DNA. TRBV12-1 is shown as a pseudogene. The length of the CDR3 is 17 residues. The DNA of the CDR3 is TGTGCCAGCAGCTTTGCGCAGCGGGAGGCCGTTACCGGGGAGCTGTTTTTT. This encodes CASSFAQREAVTGELFF.

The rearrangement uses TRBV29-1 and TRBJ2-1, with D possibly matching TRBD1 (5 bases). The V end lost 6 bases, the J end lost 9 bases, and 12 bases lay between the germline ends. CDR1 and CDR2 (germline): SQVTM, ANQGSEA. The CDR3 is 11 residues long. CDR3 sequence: CSVTPGSEQFF. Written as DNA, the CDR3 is TGCAGCGTAACCCCAGGGTCTGAGCAGTTCTTC.

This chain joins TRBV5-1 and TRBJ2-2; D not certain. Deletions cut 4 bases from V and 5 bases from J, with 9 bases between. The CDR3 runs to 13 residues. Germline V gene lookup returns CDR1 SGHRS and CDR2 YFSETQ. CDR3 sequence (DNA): TGCGCCAGCAGCCCCTGGGGTACCGGGGAGCTGTTTTTT. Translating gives CASSPWGTGELFF.

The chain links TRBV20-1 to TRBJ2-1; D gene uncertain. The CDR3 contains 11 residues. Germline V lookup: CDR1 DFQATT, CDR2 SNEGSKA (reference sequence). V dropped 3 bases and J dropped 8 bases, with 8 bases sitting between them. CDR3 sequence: CSASWHHEQFF. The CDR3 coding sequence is TGCAGTGCTAGTTGGCATCATGAGCAGTTCTTC.

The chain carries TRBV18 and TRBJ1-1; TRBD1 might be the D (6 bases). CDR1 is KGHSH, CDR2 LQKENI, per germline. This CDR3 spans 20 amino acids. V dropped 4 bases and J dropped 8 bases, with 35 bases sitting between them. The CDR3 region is CASSHSQILRDMGVDKEAFF. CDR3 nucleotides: TGTGCCAGCTCACACTCACAAATACTCCGGGACATGGGGGTCGATAAAGAAGCTTTCTTT.

As DNA, the CDR3 is TGTGCCAGCAGCTTGGCGGCAGGGGACGGCTACACCTTC. Its translation: CASSLAAGDGYTF. The genes are TRBV5-6 and TRBJ1-2, with TRBD1 as a possible D gene (6 bases). Trimming cost V 0 bases and J 8 bases, with 11 bases left between them. This CDR3 has 13 residues. The germline CDR1 and CDR2 sequences are SGHDT and YYEEEE.

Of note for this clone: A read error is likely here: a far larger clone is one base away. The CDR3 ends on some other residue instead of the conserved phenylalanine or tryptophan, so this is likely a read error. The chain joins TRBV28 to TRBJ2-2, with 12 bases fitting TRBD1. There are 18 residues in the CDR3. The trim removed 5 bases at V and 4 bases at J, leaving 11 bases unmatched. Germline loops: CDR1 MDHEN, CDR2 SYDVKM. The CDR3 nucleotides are TGTGCCAGCAGTCCGCAACCGGGACAGGGGGCGCGCACCGGGGAGCTGTTTTCT. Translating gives CASSPQPGQGARTGELFS.

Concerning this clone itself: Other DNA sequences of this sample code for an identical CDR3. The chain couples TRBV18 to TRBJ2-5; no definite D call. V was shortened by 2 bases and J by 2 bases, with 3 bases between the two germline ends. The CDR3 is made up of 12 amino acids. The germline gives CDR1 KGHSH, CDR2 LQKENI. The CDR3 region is CASSPGQETQYF. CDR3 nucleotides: TGTGCCAGCTCACCAGGGCAAGAGACCCAGTACTTC.

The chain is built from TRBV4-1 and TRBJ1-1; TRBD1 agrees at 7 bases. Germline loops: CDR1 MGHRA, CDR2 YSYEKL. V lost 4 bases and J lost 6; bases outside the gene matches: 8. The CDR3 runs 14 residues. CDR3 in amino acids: CASSPNRQGPEAFF. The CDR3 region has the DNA TGCGCCAGCAGCCCGAATCGACAGGGCCCTGAAGCTTTCTTT.

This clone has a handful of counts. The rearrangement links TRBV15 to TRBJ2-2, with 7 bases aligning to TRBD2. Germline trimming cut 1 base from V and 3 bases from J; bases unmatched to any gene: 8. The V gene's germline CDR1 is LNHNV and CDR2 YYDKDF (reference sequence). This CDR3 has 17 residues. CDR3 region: CATSRGYGLADTGELFF. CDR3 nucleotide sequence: TGTGCCACCAGCAGAGGATATGGGCTAGCGGACACCGGGGAGCTGTTTTTT.